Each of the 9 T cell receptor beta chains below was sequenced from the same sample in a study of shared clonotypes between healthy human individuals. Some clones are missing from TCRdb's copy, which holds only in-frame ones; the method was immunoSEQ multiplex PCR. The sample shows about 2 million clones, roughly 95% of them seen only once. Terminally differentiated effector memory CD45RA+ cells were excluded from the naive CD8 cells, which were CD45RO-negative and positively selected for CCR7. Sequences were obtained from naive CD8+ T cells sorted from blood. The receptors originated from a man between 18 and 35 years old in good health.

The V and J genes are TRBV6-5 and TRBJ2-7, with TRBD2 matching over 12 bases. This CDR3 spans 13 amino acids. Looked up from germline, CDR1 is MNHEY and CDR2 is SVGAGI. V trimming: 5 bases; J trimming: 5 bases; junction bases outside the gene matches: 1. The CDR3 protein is CASSRLAGDEQYF. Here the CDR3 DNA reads TGTGCCAGCAGTCGACTAGCGGGAGACGAGCAGTACTTC.

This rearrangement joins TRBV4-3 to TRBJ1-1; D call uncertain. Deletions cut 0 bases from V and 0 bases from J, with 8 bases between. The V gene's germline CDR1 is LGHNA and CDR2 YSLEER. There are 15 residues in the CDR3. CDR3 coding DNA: TGCGCCAGCAGCCAAGACGCAGGTATGAACACTGAAGCTTTCTTT. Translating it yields CASSQDAGMNTEAFF.

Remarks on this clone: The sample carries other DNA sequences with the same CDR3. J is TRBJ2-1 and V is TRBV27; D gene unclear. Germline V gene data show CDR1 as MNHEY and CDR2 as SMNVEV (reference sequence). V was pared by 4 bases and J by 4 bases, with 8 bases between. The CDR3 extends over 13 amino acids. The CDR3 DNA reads TGTGCCAGCAGTTCCTCACCATACAATGAGCAGTTCTTC. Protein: CASSSSPYNEQFF.

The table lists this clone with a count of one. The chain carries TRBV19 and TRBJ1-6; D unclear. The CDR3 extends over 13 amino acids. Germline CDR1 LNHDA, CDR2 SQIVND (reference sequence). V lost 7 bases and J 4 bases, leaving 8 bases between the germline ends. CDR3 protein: CASNGGYNSPLHF. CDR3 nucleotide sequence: TGTGCCAGTAATGGAGGTTATAATTCACCCCTCCACTTT.

The CDR3 sequence is CASAPRPGNQPQHF. The DNA of the CDR3 is TGTGCTAGTGCCCCGAGGCCGGGCAATCAGCCCCAGCATTTT. The rearrangement joins TRBV12-5 to TRBJ1-5; D unresolved. The CDR3 spans 14 residues. The V gene lost 7 bases and the J gene lost 2 bases, with 12 bases spanning the gap. Looked up from germline, CDR1 is LGHNT and CDR2 is FRNRAP.

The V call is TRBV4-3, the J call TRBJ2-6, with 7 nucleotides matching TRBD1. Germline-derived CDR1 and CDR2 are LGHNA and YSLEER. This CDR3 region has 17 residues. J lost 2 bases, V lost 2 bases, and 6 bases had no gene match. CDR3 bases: TGCGCCAGCAGCCAATCAGCTACAGGGGCTGGGGCCAACGTCCTGACTTTC. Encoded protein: CASSQSATGAGANVLTF.

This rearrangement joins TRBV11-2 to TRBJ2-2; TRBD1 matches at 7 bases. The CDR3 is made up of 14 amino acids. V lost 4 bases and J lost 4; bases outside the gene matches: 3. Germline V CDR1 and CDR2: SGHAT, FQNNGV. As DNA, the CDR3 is TGTGCCAGCAGCTCCTGGACAGGCACCGGGGAGCTGTTTTTT. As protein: CASSSWTGTGELFF.

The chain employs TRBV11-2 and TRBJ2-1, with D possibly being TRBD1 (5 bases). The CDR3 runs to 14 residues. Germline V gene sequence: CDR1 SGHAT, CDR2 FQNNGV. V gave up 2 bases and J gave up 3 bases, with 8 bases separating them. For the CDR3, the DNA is TGTGCCAGCAGCTTATCAGGGTACTACAATGAGCAGTTCTTC. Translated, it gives CASSLSGYYNEQFF.

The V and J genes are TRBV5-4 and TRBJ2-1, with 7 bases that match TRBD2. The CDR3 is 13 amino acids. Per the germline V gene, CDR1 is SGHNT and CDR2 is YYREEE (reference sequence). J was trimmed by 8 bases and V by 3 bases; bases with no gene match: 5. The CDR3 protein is CASSYREAYEQFF. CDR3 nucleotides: TGTGCCAGCAGCTACCGGGAGGCATATGAGCAGTTCTTC.